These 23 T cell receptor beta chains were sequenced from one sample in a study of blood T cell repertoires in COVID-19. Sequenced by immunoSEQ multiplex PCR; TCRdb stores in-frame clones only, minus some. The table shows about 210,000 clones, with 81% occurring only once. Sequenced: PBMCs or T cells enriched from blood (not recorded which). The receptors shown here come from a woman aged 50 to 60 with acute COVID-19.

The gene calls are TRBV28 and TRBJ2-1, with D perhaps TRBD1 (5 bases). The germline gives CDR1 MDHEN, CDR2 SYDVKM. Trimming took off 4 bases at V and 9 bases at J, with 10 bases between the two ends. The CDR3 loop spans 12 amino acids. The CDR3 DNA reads TGTGCCAGCAGTTCCAGGGTCCGTGAGCAGTTCTTC. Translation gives CASSSRVREQFF.

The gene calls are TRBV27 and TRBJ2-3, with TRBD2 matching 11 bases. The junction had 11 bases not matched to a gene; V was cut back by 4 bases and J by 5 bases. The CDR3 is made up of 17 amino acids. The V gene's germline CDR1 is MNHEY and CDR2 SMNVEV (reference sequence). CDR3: CASSSMLAGGYGDTQYF. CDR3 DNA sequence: TGTGCCAGCAGTTCCATGCTAGCGGGAGGATACGGAGATACGCAGTATTTT.

The CDR3 DNA sequence: TGTGCCAGCAGCGCCTATTTAGGGACAGGGAATGAAAAACTGTTTTTT. Translation: CASSAYLGTGNEKLFF. The rearrangement uses TRBV7-9 and TRBJ1-4; TRBD1 matches 9 bases. J gave up 5 bases and V 5 bases, and 9 bases lay outside the gene matches. CDR3 length equals 16 residues. Germline V gene lookup returns CDR1 SEHNR and CDR2 FQNEAQ (reference sequence).

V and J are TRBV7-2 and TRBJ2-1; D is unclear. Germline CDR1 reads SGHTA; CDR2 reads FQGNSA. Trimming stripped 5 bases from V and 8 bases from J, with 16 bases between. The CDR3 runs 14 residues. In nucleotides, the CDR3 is TGTGCCAGCAGCCCGGGTCGAGTAACGGATGAGCAGTTCTTC. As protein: CASSPGRVTDEQFF.

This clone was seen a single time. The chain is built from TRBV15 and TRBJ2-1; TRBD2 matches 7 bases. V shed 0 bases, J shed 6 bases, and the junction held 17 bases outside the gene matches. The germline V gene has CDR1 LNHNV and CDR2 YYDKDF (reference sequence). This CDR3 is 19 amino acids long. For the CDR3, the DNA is TGTGCCACCAGCAGAGAGGGGGGGATTGAGGGGATAATAGGCAATGAGCAGTTCTTC. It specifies CATSREGGIEGIIGNEQFF.

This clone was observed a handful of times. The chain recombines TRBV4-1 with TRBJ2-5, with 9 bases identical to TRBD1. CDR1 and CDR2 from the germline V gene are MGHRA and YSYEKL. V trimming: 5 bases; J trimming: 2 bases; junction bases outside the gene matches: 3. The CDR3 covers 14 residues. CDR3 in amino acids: CASSLDRGQETQYF. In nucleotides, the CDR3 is TGCGCCAGCAGCTTGGACAGGGGACAAGAGACCCAGTACTTC.

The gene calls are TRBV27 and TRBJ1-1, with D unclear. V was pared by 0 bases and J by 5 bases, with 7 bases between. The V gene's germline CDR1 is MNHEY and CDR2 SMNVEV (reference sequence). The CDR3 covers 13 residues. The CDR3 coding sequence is TGTGCCAGCAGTTTATCAGGGAGGACTGAAGCTTTCTTT. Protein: CASSLSGRTEAFF.

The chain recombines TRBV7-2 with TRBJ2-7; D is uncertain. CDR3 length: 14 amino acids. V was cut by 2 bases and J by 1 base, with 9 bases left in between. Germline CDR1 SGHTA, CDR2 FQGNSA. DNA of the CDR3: TGTGCCAGCAGCTTAAACAGAATTTCCTACGAGCAGTACTTC. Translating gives CASSLNRISYEQYF.

DNA of the CDR3: TGTGCCACCAGTCTACAGACAGGGAAGAGCAATCAGCCCCAGCATTTT. Its protein product is CATSLQTGKSNQPQHF. The chain recombines TRBV24-1 with TRBJ1-5; 7 bases are a match to TRBD1. The germline gives CDR1 KGHDR, CDR2 SFDVKD. V lost 6 bases and J lost 1; bases outside the gene matches: 8. The CDR3 covers 16 residues.

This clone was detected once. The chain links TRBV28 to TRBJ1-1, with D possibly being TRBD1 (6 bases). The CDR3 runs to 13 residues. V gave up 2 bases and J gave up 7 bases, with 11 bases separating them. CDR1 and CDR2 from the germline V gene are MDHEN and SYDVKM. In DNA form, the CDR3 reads TGTGCCAGCAGTTTACGGGGGGGCCATGAAGCTTTCTTT. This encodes CASSLRGGHEAFF.

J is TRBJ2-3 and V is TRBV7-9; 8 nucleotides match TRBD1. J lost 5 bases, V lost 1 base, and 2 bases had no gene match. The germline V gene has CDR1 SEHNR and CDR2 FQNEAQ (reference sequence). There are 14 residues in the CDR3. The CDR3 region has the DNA TGTGCCAGCAGCTTAGAACAGGGGGGAGATACGCAGTATTTT. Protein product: CASSLEQGGDTQYF.

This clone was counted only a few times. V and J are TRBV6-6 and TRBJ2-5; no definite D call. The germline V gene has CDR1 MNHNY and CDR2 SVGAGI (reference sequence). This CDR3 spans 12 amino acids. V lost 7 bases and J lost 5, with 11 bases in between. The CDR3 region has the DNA TGTGCCAGCATGGTAATCGGGGAGACCCAGTACTTC. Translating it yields CASMVIGETQYF.

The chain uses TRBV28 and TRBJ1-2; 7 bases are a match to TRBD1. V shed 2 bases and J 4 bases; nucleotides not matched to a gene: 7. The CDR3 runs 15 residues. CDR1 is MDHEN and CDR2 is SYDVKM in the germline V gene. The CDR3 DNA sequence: TGTGCCAGCAGTTTACCGACAGGGTACTCCTATGGCTACACCTTC. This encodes CASSLPTGYSYGYTF.

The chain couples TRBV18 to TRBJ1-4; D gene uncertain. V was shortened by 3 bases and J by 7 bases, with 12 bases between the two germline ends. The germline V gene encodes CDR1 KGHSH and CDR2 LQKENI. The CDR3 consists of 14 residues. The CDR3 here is CASSPSRGSEKLFF. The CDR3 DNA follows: TGTGCCAGCTCACCCTCCCGTGGGAGTGAAAAACTGTTTTTT.

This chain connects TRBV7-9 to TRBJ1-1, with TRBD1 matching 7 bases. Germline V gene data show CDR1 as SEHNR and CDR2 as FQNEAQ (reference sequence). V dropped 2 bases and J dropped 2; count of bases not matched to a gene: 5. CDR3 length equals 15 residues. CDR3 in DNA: TGTGCCAGCAGCTTATATGGAGGGGGCAACACTGAAGCTTTCTTT. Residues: CASSLYGGGNTEAFF. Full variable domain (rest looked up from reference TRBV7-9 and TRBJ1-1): DTGVSQNPRHKITKRGQNVTFRCDPISEHNRLYWYRQTLGQGPEFLTYFQNEAQLEKSRLLSDRFSAERPKGSFSTLEIQRTEQGDSAMYLCASSLYGGGNTEAFFGQGTRLTVV.

In DNA, the CDR3 is TGCGCCAGCAGCCAAGATTGGACAGGGTTGGAAAAACTGTTTTTT. It encodes CASSQDWTGLEKLFF. This chain links TRBV4-1 with TRBJ1-4, with 8 nucleotides matching TRBD1. CDR1 and CDR2 from the germline V gene are MGHRA and YSYEKL. This CDR3 contains 15 residues. V was clipped by 0 bases and J by 8 bases; unmatched bases: 5.

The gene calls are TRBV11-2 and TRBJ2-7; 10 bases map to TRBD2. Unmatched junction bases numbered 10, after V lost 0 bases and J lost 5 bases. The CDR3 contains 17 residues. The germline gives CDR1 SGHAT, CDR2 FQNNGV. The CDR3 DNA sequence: TGTGCCAGCAGCTTAGATGCTAGCGGGAGTATCCCCCACGAGCAGTACTTC. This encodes CASSLDASGSIPHEQYF.

The CDR3 loop reads CASSLNVGAGAFNQPQHF. CDR3 sequence (DNA): TGTGCCAGCAGTTTAAACGTCGGGGCAGGGGCCTTCAATCAGCCCCAGCATTTT. The J gene is TRBJ1-5, the V gene TRBV28; D is perhaps TRBD1 (6 bases). CDR3 length: 18 amino acids. Germline-derived CDR1 and CDR2 are MDHEN and SYDVKM. V lost 2 bases to trimming and J lost 3 bases, with 20 bases between them.

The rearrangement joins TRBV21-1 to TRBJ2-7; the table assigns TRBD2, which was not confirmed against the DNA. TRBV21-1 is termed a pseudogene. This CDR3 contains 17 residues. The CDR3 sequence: CASSKWSPGSGGYEQYF. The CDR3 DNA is TGTGCCAGCAGCAAATGGTCCCCTGGTAGCGGGGGGTACGAGCAGTACTTC.

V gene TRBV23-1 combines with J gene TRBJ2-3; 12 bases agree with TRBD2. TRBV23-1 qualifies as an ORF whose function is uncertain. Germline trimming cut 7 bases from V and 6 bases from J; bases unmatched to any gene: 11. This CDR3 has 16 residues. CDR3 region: CASIPTTSGRPDTQYF. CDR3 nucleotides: TGCGCCAGCATCCCGACGACTAGCGGGAGACCTGATACGCAGTATTTT.

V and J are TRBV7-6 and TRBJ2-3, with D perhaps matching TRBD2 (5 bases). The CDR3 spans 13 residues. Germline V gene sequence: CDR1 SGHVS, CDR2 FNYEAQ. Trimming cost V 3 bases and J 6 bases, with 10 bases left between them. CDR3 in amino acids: CASSLEVRDTQYF. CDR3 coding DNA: TGTGCCAGCAGCTTGGAGGTTAGGGATACGCAGTATTTT. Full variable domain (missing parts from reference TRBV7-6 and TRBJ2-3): GAGVSQSPRYKVTKRGQDVALRCDPISGHVSLYWYRQALGQGPEFLTYFNYEAQQDKSGLPNDRFSAERPEGSISTLTIQRTEQRDSAMYRCASSLEVRDTQYFGPGTRLTVL.

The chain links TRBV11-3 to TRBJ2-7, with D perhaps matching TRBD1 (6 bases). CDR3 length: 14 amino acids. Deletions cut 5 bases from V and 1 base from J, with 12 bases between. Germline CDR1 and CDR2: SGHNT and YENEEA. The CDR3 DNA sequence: TGTGCCAGCAGCCCCAGGGACATTTCCTACGAGCAGTACTTC. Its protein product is CASSPRDISYEQYF.

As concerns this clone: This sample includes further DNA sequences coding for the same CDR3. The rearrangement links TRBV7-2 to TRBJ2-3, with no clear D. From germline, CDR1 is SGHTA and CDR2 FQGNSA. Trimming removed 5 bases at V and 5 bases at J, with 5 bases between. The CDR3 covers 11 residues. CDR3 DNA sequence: TGTGCCAGCAGCAACAGAGATACGCAGTATTTT. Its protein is CASSNRDTQYF.